This entry lists 9 T cell receptor beta chains sequenced from one sample in a study of circulating CD8 cells and anti-PD-1 response in melanoma. The QIAseq Immune Repertoire TCR panel built the libraries from roughly 15 ng of total RNA. TCRdb independently ran MiXCR on the reads; one entry per CDR3 protein. The sample has about 340 distinct CDR3 sequences; approximately 7.8% are singletons. Live CD3+CD8+TCRalphabeta+ cells were sorted into four subsets by PD-1 and/or TIGIT. This specimen consisted of CD8+ T cells from PBMCs, obtained at baseline or after one month of anti-PD-1 therapy (not recorded which). These receptor sequences come from a human donor with melanoma.

By share, this clonotype ranks as large (0.1 to 1%). V and J are TRBV13 and TRBJ2-3, with 9 bases identical to TRBD2. The CDR3 consists of 14 residues. Germline V gene data show CDR1 as PRHDT and CDR2 as FYEKMQ (reference sequence). The junction had 4 bases not matched to a gene; V was cut back by 3 bases and J by 6 bases. The CDR3 coding sequence is TGTGCCAGCAGCTTTGGGACTAGCCGGGATACGCAGTATTTT. It specifies CASSFGTSRDTQYF.

By frequency in the sample, this clonotype is large. The chain has TRBV29-1 and TRBJ2-2; 7 bases agree with TRBD1. Germline lookup yields CDR1 SQVTM and CDR2 ANQGSEA. V lost 6 bases and J lost 5; bases outside the gene matches: 0. This CDR3 has 11 amino acids. The CDR3 bases are TGCAGCGTGGGACAGACCGGGGAGCTGTTTTTT. Translating gives CSVGQTGELFF.

This sequence joins TRBV27 and TRBJ2-7; D assignment may be TRBD1 or TRBD2 (5 bases each). Trimming stripped 0 bases from V and 2 bases from J, with 11 bases between. The CDR3 has 15 amino acids. Germline-derived CDR1 and CDR2 are MNHEY and SMNVEV (reference sequence). The CDR3 region has the DNA TGTGCCAGCAGTTTATCCCGGGACGGTACCTACGAGCAGTACTTC. This sequence encodes CASSLSRDGTYEQYF.

Notes on this clonotype: At one boundary the junction diverges from the germline segment, which might be a read error. The rearrangement joins TRBV29-1 to TRBJ2-5, with 9 bases that match TRBD1. Germline CDR1 reads SQVTM; CDR2 reads ANQGSEA. This CDR3 has 15 amino acids. The CDR3 is CSVDGTGKPRETRYF. CDR3 DNA sequence: TGCAGCGTTGACGGGACAGGGAAACCCCGAGAGACCCGGTACTTC.

By its share, this clonotype is hyperexpanded (1% or more). The V and J genes are TRBV5-6 and TRBJ1-1; the D is unclear. The length of the CDR3 is 16 residues. Trimming removed 0 bases from V and 4 bases from J, with 16 bases in between. Germline CDR1 SGHDT, CDR2 YYEEEE. The CDR3 bases are TGTGCCAGCAGCTTGGAGTTCTCCATTGGGGTCACTGAAGCTTTCTTT. It encodes CASSLEFSIGVTEAFF.

This clonotype is large. The chain joins TRBV7-8 to TRBJ1-1, with D perhaps TRBD1 (5 bases). The V gene's germline CDR1 is SGHVS and CDR2 FQNEAQ. Trimming stripped 5 bases from V and 3 bases from J, with 13 bases between. This CDR3 region has 14 residues. CDR3 bases: TGTGCCAGCAGCATAAGTCGGGGGGACACTGAAGCTTTCTTT. Its protein product is CASSISRGDTEAFF.

By share, this clonotype ranks as large (0.1 to 1%). The chain recombines TRBV28 with TRBJ2-1; 8 bases are shared with TRBD2. This CDR3 contains 17 residues. The junction had 6 bases not matched to a gene; V was cut back by 0 bases and J by 2 bases. Per the germline V gene, CDR1 is MDHEN and CDR2 is SYDVKM. This CDR3 is CASSLWPSGGAYNEQFF. The CDR3 DNA reads as TGTGCCAGCAGTTTATGGCCCTCCGGGGGGGCCTACAATGAGCAGTTCTTC.

This clonotype is medium-sized (0.01 to 0.1%) within its sample. The genes are TRBV4-1 and TRBJ2-1; TRBD2 matches at 7 bases. The CDR3 covers 15 residues. Unmatched junction bases numbered 6, after V lost 3 bases and J lost 4 bases. Germline CDR1 and CDR2: MGHRA and YSYEKL. The CDR3 coding sequence is TGCGCCAGCAGCCATCTGGACGGGGGGTACAATGAGCAGTTCTTC. This translates into CASSHLDGGYNEQFF.

This clonotype came up a few times. A read error may be the cause here, since a much bigger clone is one base away. Because the CDR3 is missing its conserved closing phenylalanine or tryptophan, this is likely a read error. V and J are TRBV7-2 and TRBJ1-1; TRBD1 might be the D (6 bases). Per germline, CDR1 SGHTA and CDR2 FQGNSA. The CDR3 contains 18 residues. V lost 1 base and J lost 0, with 18 bases in between. CDR3 coding DNA: TGTGCCAGCAGCTTAGAGGGCAGGGCAGGGGACATGAACACTGAAGCTTTCCTC. This encodes CASSLEGRAGDMNTEAFL.